Included here is one TCR beta chain sequence, with context. Its antigen is still unknown. This entry comes from a study of OX40 agonist ivuxolimab in advanced cancers. The study's findings and limits: In the 0.1 to 3.0 mg/kg range, CD4+ and CD8+ blood T cells had expanded clonally by week 6. Among the lowest peripheral clonal expansion occurred in 0.1-3.0 mg/kg partial responders.

Data came from immunoSEQ multiplex PCR; TCRdb stores just in-frame clones and leaves some out. The sample contains some 60,000 clones, about 94% of which appear only once. Autoimmune disease history or systemic immunosuppression barred patients. This clonotype was obtained from an adult with an advanced solid tumor such as melanoma, head and neck, liver or kidney cancer. Sequences were derived from CD4+ or CD8+ T cells sorted from blood, sampled in a trial of the OX40 agonist ivuxolimab.

CDR3 coding DNA: TGCGCCAGCAGCCAAGATTGGCAGGGCGCGGCCTACGAGCAGTACTTC. This encodes CASSQDWQGAAYEQYF. The chain employs TRBV4-3 and TRBJ2-7, with a tentative D call TRBD1 (5 bases). The CDR3 has 16 residues. V was clipped by 0 bases and J by 2 bases, with 14 bases between them. The germline V gene has CDR1 LGHNA and CDR2 YSLEER.